What follows is one T cell receptor (beta chain) and its context. TCRdb keeps only in-frame clones here, not all; method: immunoSEQ multiplex PCR. The data contain 20,000 to 30,000 clones, roughly 83% of them seen just once; the ten biggest clones take up 1% to 1.3%. This record comes from a study of graft-versus-host responses after intestinal transplantation. The CDR3 contains 14 residues. J gave up 1 base and V 4 bases, and 4 bases lay outside the gene matches. Per the germline V gene, CDR1 is SGHRS and CDR2 is YFSETQ. The input for sequencing was PBMCs, taken approximately four weeks after intestinal transplant. The chain links TRBV5-1 to TRBJ1-1; 7 nucleotides line up with TRBD1. This sequence was found in a human patient who received an intestinal transplant, so some T cells may come from the graft donor. The CDR3 region has the DNA TGCGCCAGCAGCACCTGGACAGGGAACACTGAAGCTTTCTTT. This encodes CASSTWTGNTEAFF. Complete variable domain (other parts from reference TRBV5-1 and TRBJ1-1): KAGVTQTPRYLIKTRGQQVTLSCSPISGHRSVSWYQQTPGQGLQFLFEYFSETQRNKGNFPGRFSGRQFSNSRSEMNVSTLELGDSALYLCASSTWTGNTEAFFGQGTRLTVV.